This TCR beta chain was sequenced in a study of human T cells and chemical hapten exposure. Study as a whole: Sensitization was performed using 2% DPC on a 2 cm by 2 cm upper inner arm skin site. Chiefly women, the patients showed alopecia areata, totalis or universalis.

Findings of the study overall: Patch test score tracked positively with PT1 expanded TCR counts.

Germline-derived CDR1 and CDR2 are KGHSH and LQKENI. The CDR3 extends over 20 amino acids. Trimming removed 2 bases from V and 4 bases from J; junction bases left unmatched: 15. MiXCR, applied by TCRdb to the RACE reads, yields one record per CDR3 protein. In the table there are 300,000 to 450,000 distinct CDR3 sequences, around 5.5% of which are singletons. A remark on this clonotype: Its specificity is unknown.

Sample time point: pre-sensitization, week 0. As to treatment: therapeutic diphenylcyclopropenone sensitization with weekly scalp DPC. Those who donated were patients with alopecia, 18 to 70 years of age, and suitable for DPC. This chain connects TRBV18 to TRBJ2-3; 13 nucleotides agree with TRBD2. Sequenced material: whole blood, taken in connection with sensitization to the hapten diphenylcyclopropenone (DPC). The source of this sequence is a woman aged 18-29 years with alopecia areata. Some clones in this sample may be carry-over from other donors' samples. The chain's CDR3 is CASSPAPGLAGYLSADTQYF. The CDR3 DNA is TGTGCCAGCTCACCAGCCCCGGGACTAGCGGGGTATCTGAGCGCAGATACGCAGTATTTT.